This TCR beta chain was sequenced in a study of T cell responses to AZD1222 COVID-19 vaccine. Looking at the study overall: It was second doses at about 4 or about 12 weeks that were pooled. Findings and limits, study-wide: Repertoire sampling occurred only after the peak T cell response. The donor group comprised mostly white British people and more females; the analysis possibly underestimated clonal diversity.

With V trimmed by 0 bases and J by 7 bases, 7 bases remained unmatched. The CDR3 is made up of 16 amino acids. The germline V gene has CDR1 SGHNT and CDR2 YYREEE (reference sequence). Sequenced by immunoSEQ multiplex PCR; TCRdb stores in-frame clones only, minus some. The sample carries 150,000 to 200,000 clones, 90% recorded once. Worth noting for this clone: Its antigen is not identified.

This chain connects TRBV5-4 to TRBJ2-7, with TRBD2 matching 13 bases. The receptor was derived from an adult in good health. The sequencing used peripheral blood, collected on day 0 of AZD1222 vaccination. The DNA of the CDR3 is TGTGCCAGCAGCTTGGTAGGGACTAGCGGGGCTGGAGAGCAGTACTTC. Translated: CASSLVGTSGAGEQYF. Variable domain in full (rest from reference TRBV5-4 and TRBJ2-7): ETGVTQSPTHLIKTRGQQVTLRCSSQSGHNTVSWYQQALGQGPQFIFQYYREEENGRGNFPPRFSGLQFPNYSSELNVNALELDDSALYLCASSLVGTSGAGEQYFGPGTRLTVT.